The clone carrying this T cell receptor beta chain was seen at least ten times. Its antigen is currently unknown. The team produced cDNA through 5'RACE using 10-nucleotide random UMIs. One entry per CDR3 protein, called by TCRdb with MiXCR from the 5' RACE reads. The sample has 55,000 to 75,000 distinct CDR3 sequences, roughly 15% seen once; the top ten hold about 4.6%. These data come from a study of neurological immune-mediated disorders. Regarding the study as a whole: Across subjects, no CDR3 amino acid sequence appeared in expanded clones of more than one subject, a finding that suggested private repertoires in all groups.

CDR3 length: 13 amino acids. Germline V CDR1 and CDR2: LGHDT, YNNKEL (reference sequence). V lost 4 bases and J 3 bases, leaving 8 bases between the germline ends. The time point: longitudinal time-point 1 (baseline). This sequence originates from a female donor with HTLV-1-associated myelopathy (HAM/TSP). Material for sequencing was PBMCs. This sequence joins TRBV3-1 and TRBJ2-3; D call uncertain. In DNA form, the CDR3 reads TGTGCCAGCAGCCTCCGACCGACAGATACGCAGTATTTT. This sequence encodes CASSLRPTDTQYF.